This T cell receptor beta chain was recovered during a study of CD8 T cells in ankylosing spondylitis. Via MiXCR, TCRdb re-called the 5' RACE reads, giving one row per CDR3 protein. The sample has approximately 250,000 distinct CDR3 sequences, roughly a tenth seen once; the top ten hold 2.5% to 3%. There are a few counts of this clonotype. The CDR3 length is 15 residues. V shed 2 bases and J 5 bases; nucleotides not matched to a gene: 2. The receptor was isolated from a male donor with ankylosing spondylitis or in good health (not recorded which). V gene TRBV12-3 or TRBV12-4 combines with J gene TRBJ2-1; 11 bases align to TRBD2. The material sequenced was blood, either unsorted or a sorted T cell fraction (not recorded which). CDR3 DNA: TGTGCCAGCAGTTTAACGGGACTAGCGGACAATGAGCAGTTCTTC. Translating it yields CASSLTGLADNEQFF.